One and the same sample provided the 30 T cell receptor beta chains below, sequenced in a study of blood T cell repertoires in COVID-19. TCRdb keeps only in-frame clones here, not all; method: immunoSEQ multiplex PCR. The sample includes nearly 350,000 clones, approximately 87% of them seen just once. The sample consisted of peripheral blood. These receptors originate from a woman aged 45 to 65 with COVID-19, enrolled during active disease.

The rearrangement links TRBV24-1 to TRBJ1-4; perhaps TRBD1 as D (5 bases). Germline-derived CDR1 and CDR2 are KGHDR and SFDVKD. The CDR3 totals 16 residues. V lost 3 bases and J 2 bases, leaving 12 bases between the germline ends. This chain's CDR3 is CATSDGVWGTNEKLFF. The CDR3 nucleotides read TGTGCCACCAGTGATGGGGTCTGGGGCACTAATGAAAAACTGTTTTTT.

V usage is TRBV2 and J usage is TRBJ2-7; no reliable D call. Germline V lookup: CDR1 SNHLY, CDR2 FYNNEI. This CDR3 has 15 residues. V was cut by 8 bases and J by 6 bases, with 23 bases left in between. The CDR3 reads CASARVISRIGEQYF. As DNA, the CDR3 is TGTGCCAGCGCCCGGGTGATCAGCCGAATAGGCGAGCAGTACTTC.

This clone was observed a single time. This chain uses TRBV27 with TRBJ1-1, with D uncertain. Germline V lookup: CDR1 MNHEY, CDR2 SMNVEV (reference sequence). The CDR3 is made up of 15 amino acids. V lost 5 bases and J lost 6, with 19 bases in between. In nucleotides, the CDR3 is TGTGCCAGCAGTCTCACCCGAGGAGCCGGGGCTGAAGCTTTCTTT. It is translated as CASSLTRGAGAEAFF.

CDR3: CASSPGTGVAEKLFF. The CDR3 DNA is TGTGCCAGCAGCCCGGGGACAGGGGTCGCTGAAAAACTGTTTTTT. The chain carries TRBV7-2 and TRBJ1-4; 10 nucleotides agree with TRBD1. This CDR3 has 15 residues. V lost 5 bases to trimming and J lost 7 bases; unmatched junction nucleotides: 7. Germline CDR1 and CDR2: SGHTA and FQGNSA.

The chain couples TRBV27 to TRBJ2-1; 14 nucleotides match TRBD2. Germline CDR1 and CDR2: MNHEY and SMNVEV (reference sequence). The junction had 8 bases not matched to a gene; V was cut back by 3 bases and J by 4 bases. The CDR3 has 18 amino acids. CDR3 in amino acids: CASSLGTSGSFGYNEQFF. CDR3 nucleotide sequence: TGTGCCAGCAGTTTGGGGACTAGCGGGAGTTTTGGATACAATGAGCAGTTCTTC.

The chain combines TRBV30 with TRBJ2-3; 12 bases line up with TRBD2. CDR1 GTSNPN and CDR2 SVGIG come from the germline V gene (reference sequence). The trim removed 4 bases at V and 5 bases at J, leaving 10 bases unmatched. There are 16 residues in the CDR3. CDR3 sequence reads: CAWTQKLAGGQDTQYF. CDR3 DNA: TGTGCCTGGACGCAAAAACTAGCGGGAGGCCAAGATACGCAGTATTTT.

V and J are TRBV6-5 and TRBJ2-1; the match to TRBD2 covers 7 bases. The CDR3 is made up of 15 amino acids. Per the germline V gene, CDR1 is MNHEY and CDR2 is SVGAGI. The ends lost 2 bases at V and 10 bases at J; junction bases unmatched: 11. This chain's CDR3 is CASSYKPSGVREQFF. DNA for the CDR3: TGTGCCAGCAGTTACAAGCCCAGCGGGGTCAGGGAGCAGTTCTTC.

The chain's CDR3 is CASGPVAGGPSDTQYF. For the CDR3, the DNA is TGTGCTAGTGGTCCGGTAGCGGGAGGGCCCTCAGATACGCAGTATTTT. V is TRBV12-5 and J is TRBJ2-3; 11 nucleotides align to TRBD2. Trimming removed 5 bases from V and 4 bases from J; junction bases left unmatched: 8. There are 16 residues in the CDR3. Germline loops: CDR1 LGHNT, CDR2 FRNRAP.

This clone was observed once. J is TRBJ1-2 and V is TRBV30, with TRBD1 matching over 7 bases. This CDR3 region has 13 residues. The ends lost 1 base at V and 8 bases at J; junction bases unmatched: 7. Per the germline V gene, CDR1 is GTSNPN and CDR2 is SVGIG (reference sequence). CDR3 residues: CAWSERDSAGYTF. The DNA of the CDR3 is TGTGCCTGGAGTGAGAGGGACAGTGCGGGCTACACCTTC.

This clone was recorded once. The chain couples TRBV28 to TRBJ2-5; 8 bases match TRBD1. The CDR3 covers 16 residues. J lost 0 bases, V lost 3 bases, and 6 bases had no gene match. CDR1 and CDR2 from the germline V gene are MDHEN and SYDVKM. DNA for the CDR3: TGTGCCAGCAGTTTTTACAGGGGGGCGGACCAAGAGACCCAGTACTTC. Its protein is CASSFYRGADQETQYF.

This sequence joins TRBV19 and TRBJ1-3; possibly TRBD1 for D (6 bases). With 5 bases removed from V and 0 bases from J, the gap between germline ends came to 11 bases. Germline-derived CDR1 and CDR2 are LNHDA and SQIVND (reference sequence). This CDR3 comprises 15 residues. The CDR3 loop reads CASSLGTRSGNTIYF. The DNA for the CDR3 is TGTGCCAGTAGTCTGGGGACACGCTCTGGAAACACCATATATTTT.

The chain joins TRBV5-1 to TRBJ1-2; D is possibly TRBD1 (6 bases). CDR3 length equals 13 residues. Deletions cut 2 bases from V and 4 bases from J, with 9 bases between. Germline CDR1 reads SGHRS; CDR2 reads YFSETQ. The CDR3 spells CASSFPGAYGYTF. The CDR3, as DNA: TGCGCCAGCAGCTTCCCAGGGGCCTATGGCTACACCTTC.

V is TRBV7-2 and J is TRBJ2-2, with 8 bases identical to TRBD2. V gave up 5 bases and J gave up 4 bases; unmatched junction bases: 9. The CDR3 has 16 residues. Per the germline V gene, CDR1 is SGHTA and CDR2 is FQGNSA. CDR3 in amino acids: CASSLQVTSATGELFF. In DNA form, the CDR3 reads TGTGCCAGCAGCCTACAAGTGACTAGCGCCACCGGGGAGCTGTTTTTT.

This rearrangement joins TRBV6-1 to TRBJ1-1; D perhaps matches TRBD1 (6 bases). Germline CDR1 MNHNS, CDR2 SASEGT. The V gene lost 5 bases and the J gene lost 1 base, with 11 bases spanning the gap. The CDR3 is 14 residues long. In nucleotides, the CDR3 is TGTGCCAGCAGTTATGGGGACACGAACACTGAAGCTTTCTTT. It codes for CASSYGDTNTEAFF.

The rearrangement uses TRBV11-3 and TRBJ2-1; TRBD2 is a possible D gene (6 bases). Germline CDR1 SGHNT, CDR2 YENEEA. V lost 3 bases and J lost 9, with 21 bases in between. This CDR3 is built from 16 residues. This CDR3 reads CASSFRIETSEGEQFF. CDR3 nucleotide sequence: TGTGCCAGCAGCTTCCGAATCGAGACATCGGAGGGTGAGCAGTTCTTC. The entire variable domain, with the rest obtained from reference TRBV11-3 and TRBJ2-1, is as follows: EAGVVQSPRYKIIEKKQPVAFWCNPISGHNTLYWYLQNLGQGPELLIRYENEEAVDDSQLPKDRFSAERLKGVDSTLKIQPAELGDSAVYLCASSFRIETSEGEQFFGPGTRLTVL.

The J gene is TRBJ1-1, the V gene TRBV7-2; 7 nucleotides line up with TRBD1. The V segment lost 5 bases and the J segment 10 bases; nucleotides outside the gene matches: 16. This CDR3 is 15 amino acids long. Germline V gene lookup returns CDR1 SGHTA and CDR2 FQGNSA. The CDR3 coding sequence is TGTGCCAGCAGCGTCCTGCCCTTGCAGGGGGTGGGAGCTTTCTTT. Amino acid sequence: CASSVLPLQGVGAFF.

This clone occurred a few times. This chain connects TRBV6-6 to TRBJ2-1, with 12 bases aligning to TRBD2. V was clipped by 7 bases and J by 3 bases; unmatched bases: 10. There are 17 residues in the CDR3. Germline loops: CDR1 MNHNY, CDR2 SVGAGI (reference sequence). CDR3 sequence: CASNRLAGVWDYNEQFF. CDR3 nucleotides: TGTGCCAGCAATCGACTAGCGGGAGTTTGGGACTACAATGAGCAGTTCTTC.

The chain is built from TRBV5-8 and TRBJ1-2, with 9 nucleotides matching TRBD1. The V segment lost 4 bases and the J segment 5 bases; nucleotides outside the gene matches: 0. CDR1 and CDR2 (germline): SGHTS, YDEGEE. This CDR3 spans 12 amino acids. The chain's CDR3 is CASSGTGYGYTF. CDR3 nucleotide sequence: TGTGCCAGCAGCGGGACAGGGTATGGCTACACCTTC.

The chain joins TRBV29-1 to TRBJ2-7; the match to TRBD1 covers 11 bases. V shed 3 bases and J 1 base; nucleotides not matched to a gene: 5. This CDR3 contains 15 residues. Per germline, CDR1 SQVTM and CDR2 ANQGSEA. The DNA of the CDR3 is TGCAGCGTTGACATCGGACAGGGGGCGTCCTACGAGCAGTACTTC. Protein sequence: CSVDIGQGASYEQYF.

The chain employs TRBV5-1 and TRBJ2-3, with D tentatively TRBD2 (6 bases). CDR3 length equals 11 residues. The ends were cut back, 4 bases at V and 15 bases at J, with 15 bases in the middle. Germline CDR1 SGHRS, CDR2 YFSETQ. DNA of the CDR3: TGCGCCAGCAGCCCGGGACTCCTGCCATATTTT. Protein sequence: CASSPGLLPYF.

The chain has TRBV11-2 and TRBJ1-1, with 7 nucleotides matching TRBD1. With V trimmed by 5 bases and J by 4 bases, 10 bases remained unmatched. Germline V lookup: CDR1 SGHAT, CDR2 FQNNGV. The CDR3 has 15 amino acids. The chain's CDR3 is CASSPPDRVGTEAFF. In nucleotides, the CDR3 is TGTGCCAGCAGCCCCCCAGACAGGGTGGGCACTGAAGCTTTCTTT.

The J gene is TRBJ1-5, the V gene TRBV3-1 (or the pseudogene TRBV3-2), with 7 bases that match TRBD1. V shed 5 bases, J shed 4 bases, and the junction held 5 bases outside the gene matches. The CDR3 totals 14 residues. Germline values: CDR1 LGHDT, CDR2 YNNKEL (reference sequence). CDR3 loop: CASSWGQLNQPQHF. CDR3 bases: TGTGCCAGCAGCTGGGGACAGCTAAATCAGCCCCAGCATTTT.

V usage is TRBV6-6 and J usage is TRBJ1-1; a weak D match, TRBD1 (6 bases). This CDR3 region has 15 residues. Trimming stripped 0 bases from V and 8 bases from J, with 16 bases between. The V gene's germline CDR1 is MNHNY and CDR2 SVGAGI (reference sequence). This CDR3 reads CASSYSGGDGLEAFF. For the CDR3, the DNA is TGTGCCAGCAGTTACTCAGGGGGGGACGGTTTAGAAGCTTTCTTT.

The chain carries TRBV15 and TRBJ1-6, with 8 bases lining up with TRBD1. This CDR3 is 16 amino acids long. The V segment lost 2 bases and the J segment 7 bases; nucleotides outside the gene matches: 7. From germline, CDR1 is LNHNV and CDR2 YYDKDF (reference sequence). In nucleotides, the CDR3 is TGTGCCACCAGCAGATTCCCCAGGGGGCTAAATTCACCCCTCCACTTT. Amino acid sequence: CATSRFPRGLNSPLHF. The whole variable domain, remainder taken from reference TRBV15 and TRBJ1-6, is DAMVIQNPRYQVTQFGKPVTLSCSQTLNHNVMYWYQQKSSQAPKLLFHYYDKDFNNEADTPDNFQSRRPNTSFCFLDIRSPGLGDTAMYLCATSRFPRGLNSPLHFGNGTRLTVT.

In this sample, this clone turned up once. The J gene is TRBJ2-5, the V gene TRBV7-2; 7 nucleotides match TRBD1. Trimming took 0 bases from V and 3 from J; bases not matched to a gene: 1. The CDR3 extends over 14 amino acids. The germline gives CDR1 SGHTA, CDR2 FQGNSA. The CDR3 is CASSLAGTEETQYF. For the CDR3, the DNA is TGTGCCAGCAGCTTAGCCGGGACAGAAGAGACCCAGTACTTC.

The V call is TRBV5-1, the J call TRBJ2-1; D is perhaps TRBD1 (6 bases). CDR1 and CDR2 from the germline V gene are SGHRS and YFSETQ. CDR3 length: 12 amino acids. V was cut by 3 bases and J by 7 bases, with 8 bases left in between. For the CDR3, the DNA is TGCGCCAGCAGCTCCACAGGGAATGAGCAGTTCTTC. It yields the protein CASSSTGNEQFF.

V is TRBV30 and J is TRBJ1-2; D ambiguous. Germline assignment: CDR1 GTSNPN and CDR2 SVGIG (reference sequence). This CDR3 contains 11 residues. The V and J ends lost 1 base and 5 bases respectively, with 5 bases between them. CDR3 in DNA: TGTGCCTGGAGTGACAAATATGGCTACACCTTC. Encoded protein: CAWSDKYGYTF.

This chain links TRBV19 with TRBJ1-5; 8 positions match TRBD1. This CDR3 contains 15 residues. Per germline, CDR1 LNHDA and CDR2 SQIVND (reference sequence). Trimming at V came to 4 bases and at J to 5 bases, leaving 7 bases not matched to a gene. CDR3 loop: CASSNGQGRHQPQHF. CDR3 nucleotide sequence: TGTGCCAGTAGTAACGGACAGGGCAGGCATCAGCCCCAGCATTTT.

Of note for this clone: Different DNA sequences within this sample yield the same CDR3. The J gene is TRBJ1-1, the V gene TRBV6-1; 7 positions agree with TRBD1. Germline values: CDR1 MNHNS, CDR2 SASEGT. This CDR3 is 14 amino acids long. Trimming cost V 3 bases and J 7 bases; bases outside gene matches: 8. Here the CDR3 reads CASSENRGPGEAFF. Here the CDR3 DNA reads TGTGCCAGCAGTGAGAACAGGGGACCCGGTGAAGCTTTCTTT.

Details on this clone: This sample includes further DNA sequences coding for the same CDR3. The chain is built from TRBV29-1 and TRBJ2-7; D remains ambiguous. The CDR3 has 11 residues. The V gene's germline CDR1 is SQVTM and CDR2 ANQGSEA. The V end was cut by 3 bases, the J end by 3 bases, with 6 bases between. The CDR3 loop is CSVDTGYEQYF. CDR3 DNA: TGCAGCGTTGATACGGGCTACGAGCAGTACTTC.